What follows describes a single T cell receptor beta chain. There is no known antigen for this receptor. Base-call qualities are not available, and no considerably larger clone is one nucleotide away. This sample is part of a study of shared clonotypes between healthy human individuals (TCRdb year 2020). At the level of the whole study: Three men and a couple of women, aged 18 to 49 years, made up the cohort. To estimate repertoire size and how much clonotype sharing occurs between individuals, the study deeply sequenced the blood TCR repertoires of about five healthy adults. For each donor, CD4 naive and CD4 memory were each run on three plates, CD8 naive on two plates, and CD8 memory on one plate. Between about 0.8 and 9 billion PBMCs per donor were obtained by leukapheresis. To increase sequencing depth and limit assay-specific biases, different laboratories used diverse techniques to prepare libraries and sequence TCR repertoires. General findings and caveats noted by the study authors: Pairwise subsampling led to the expectation that sequencing depth would affect the degree of clonotype sharing among donors. Across a few donors, about 5.2% of naive CD4, roughly 3.3% of naive CD8, under 2.5% of memory CD4, and approximately 0.4% of memory CD8 clonotypes were shared. Even with the large sequencing depth, rarefaction of the sorted-subset datasets indicated that sequencing was incomplete. Sampling was restricted to blood, and TCR repertoires in tissues likely differ from the TCR repertoires found in blood. Estimated clonotype richness was generally larger for naive than for memory subsets. Compared with non-shared clonotypes, clonotypes shared by all four sorted-subset donors had higher generation probabilities. Because the study included a small number of donors, the genetic and exposure-history diversity represented was limited.

Using the deep immunoSEQ assay, multiplex PCR amplified TCR CDR3 regions from genomic DNA. Genomic DNA extracted from each cell subset was distributed evenly over all wells of several immunoSEQ 96-well plates, and each plate served as one replicate. For sorted subsets, about 0.2 ug genomic DNA, equal to 30,000 or so T cell genomes, was loaded into each replicate PCR. Purified libraries were measured with a Qubit 3.0 fluorometer, size-checked on a Bioanalyzer 2100, and measured again with the KAPA Library Quantification kit. Every immunoSEQ 96-well plate was sequenced on a separate single-read 150-cycle Illumina NextSeq 550 flow cell. The published analysis was carried out like this. Because only junctional sequences without quality scores were contained in the immunoSEQ output, filtering matching that applied to full-length reads could not be performed. Sequences were annotated with PyIR, a Python wrapper for IgBLAST v1.9, and V/J genes and CDR3 were assigned using IMGT germline references. Any read was removed if the V/J assignment was weak (E-value above 1e-6), the CDR3 was missing, or the read contained stop codons, out-of-frame junctions, or ambiguous translated residues. V3J clonotypes were defined as sequences sharing the same inferred V gene, J gene, and CDR3 amino acid sequence. Percentage overlap between repertoires was calculated by dividing the number of shared unique clonotypes by the size of the smaller repertoire. Repertoire richness was assessed with RTK rarefaction, the Chao1 estimator, and Recon v2.1 estimates of unobserved clonotypes. Generation probabilities for all TCRbeta clonotypes obtained by the gDNA method from a handful of donors were computed using OLGA. As stored in TCRdb, this immuneACCESS dataset retains in-frame rearrangements with V and J assigned. A fraction of the clones does not appear; measured against another copy, unresolved V genes explain less than half of the discrepancy, and the remainder lacks a known reason. From that table come the V and J calls and clone size; the DNA was used to work out D and trimming. Counted in this sample were under 1 million clones; 85% to 95% of them appeared once. Less than 25% of the sample rests with the top ten.

CDR1 SGHDN and CDR2 FVKESK were looked up in the germline V gene. Trimming takes 5 bases from V and 3 bases from J, and the germline ends sit 20 bases apart. CDR3 length: 16 amino acids, cysteine to phenylalanine. Left in the record is the CDR3 DNA by itself, 48 bases read in frame from the first base. CD8 naive samples were CD45RO-negative cells positively selected for CCR7, giving a CD45RA+CCR7+ population that excluded TemRA cells. Healthy HIV-negative adults with no recently reported acute infections or vaccinations were included as donors. Every donor was a Caucasian adult living in Nashville, Tennessee, USA. After blood collection by leukapheresis, PBMCs were isolated using Ficoll-Histopaque density gradient centrifugation and then cryopreserved in the vapor phase of liquid nitrogen. Analytical flow cytometry was used to check the purity and quantity of every magnetically sorted T cell population. Each sorted fraction had its genomic DNA isolated and then quantified by UV absorbance on a Nanodrop 2000c.

The TCR was taken from a man under 40 in good health. The chain was built from TRBV14 and TRBJ2-7, with a tentative D gene TRBD1 over 6 matching bases. Sequencing was performed on naive CD8+ T cells sorted from blood. The sample's cell subset or site, from its label and the paper: CD45RA+CCR7+. Here the CDR3 is given as CASSAHRVKSGYEQYF. The nucleotide sequence reads as follows: TGTGCCAGCAGCGCCCACAGGGTGAAGAGCGGCTACGAGCAGTACTTC.